These 31 T cell receptor beta chains came from one sample sequenced in a study of cytomegalovirus exposure and HLA in healthy donors. Assay used: immunoSEQ multiplex PCR; TCRdb lists only in-frame clones, some missing. The profile shows hundreds of thousands of clones, roughly 84% of them singletons. The source material was PBMCs. These receptor sequences come from a man aged 18 to 35 in good health and CMV-seropositive.

This clone was observed a single time. The chain recombines TRBV28 with TRBJ1-1; no reliable D call. Deletions cut 2 bases from V and 4 bases from J, with 8 bases between. The CDR3 spans 13 residues. Germline V gives CDR1 MDHEN, CDR2 SYDVKM. CDR3 sequence reads: CASSLARPTEAFF. The CDR3 DNA sequence: TGTGCCAGCAGTTTAGCCAGACCCACTGAAGCTTTCTTT.

This sequence joins TRBV2 and TRBJ1-5, with 10 bases that match TRBD1. CDR3 size: 16 residues. Trimming cost V 8 bases and J 0 bases; bases outside gene matches: 7. The V gene's germline CDR1 is SNHLY and CDR2 FYNNEI. CDR3 protein: CASRLTGGYSNQPQHF. Written as DNA, the CDR3 is TGTGCCAGCCGCCTGACAGGGGGCTATAGCAATCAGCCCCAGCATTTT.

The table lists this clone with a count of one. The rearrangement joins TRBV27 to TRBJ1-4; D is perhaps TRBD1 (5 bases). CDR3 length: 12 amino acids. The V gene lost 9 bases and the J gene lost 4 bases, with 9 bases spanning the gap. Germline V gene sequence: CDR1 MNHEY, CDR2 SMNVEV (reference sequence). CDR3 coding DNA: TGTGCCAGTGGGGACGATAATGAAAAACTGTTTTTT. Translating it yields CASGDDNEKLFF.

The chain links TRBV29-1 to TRBJ1-1; the D gene is possibly TRBD1 (6 bases). CDR1 and CDR2 from the germline V gene are SQVTM and ANQGSEA. The ends were cut back, 4 bases at V and 0 bases at J, with 18 bases in the middle. This CDR3 contains 16 residues. The CDR3 nucleotides are TGCAGCGTTGCCGGCAGGGGCGGCATCATGAACACTGAAGCTTTCTTT. It translates to CSVAGRGGIMNTEAFF. The variable domain in full, with the rest retrieved from reference TRBV29-1 and TRBJ1-1, is SAVISQKPSRDICQRGTSLTIQCQVDSQVTMMFWYRQQPGQSLTLIATANQGSEATYESGFVIDKFPISRPNLTFSTLTVSNMSPEDSSIYLCSVAGRGGIMNTEAFFGQGTRLTVV.

For this clone: The same CDR3 arises from other DNA sequences in this sample as well. CDR3 sequence: CASSLRTGANEKLFF. The DNA for the CDR3 is TGTGCCAGCAGTTTACGGACAGGGGCTAATGAAAAACTGTTTTTT. The gene calls are TRBV27 and TRBJ1-4, with TRBD1 matching over 9 bases. Trimming removed 2 bases from V and 3 bases from J; junction bases left unmatched: 1. Per germline, CDR1 MNHEY and CDR2 SMNVEV (reference sequence). This CDR3 contains 15 residues.

The chain couples TRBV27 to TRBJ2-7, with D perhaps being TRBD1 or TRBD2 (6 bases each). The CDR3 has 14 residues. CDR1 and CDR2 from the germline V gene are MNHEY and SMNVEV (reference sequence). With 3 bases removed from V and 6 bases from J, the gap between germline ends came to 15 bases. The CDR3 region is CASSFWGAPSEQYF. In DNA, the CDR3 is TGTGCCAGCAGTTTTTGGGGGGCTCCGAGCGAGCAGTACTTC.

The rearrangement joins TRBV18 to TRBJ2-7; 9 bases map to TRBD1. The germline CDR1 and CDR2 sequences are KGHSH and LQKENI. The trim removed 3 bases at V and 3 bases at J, leaving 3 bases unmatched. The CDR3 totals 14 residues. As DNA, the CDR3 is TGTGCCAGCTCACCCGGGACAGGGCTCTACGAGCAGTACTTC. As protein: CASSPGTGLYEQYF.

The chain employs TRBV5-1 and TRBJ2-5, with D perhaps TRBD1 (5 bases). Germline CDR1 reads SGHRS; CDR2 reads YFSETQ. The CDR3 loop spans 16 amino acids. Trimming took 1 base from V and 1 from J, leaving 14 bases between them. In DNA, the CDR3 is TGCGCCAGCAGCTTGTCCAGGGTTGGTCCCCAAGAGACCCAGTACTTC. As protein: CASSLSRVGPQETQYF. Full variable domain (outside the CDR3, taken from reference TRBV5-1 and TRBJ2-5): KAGVTQTPRYLIKTRGQQVTLSCSPISGHRSVSWYQQTPGQGLQFLFEYFSETQRNKGNFPGRFSGRQFSNSRSEMNVSTLELGDSALYLCASSLSRVGPQETQYFGPGTRLLVL.

This clone has just one count. This sequence joins TRBV25-1 and TRBJ2-7; 9 nucleotides match TRBD1. The CDR3 runs 11 residues. Germline CDR1 is MGHDK and CDR2 is SYGVNS. The ends lost 1 base at V and 13 bases at J; junction bases unmatched: 2. CDR3 bases: TGTGCCAGCAGTGAATGGACAGGGGTATACTTC. It codes for CASSEWTGVYF.

This chain joins TRBV11-3 and TRBJ2-5; D is unresolved. Germline assignment: CDR1 SGHNT and CDR2 YENEEA. Trimming left V 1 base short and J 5 bases short, with 8 bases between. There are 13 residues in the CDR3. The CDR3 protein is CASSLGARETQYF. As DNA, the CDR3 is TGTGCCAGCAGCTTAGGCGCCAGGGAGACCCAGTACTTC.

This clone has only a few counts. V is TRBV6-1 and J is TRBJ1-1; 7 nucleotides line up with TRBD1. Germline CDR1 and CDR2: MNHNS and SASEGT. The V and J ends lost 4 bases and 6 bases, in that order; junction bases with no gene match: 8. This CDR3 contains 14 residues. CDR3 nucleotide sequence: TGTGCCAGCAGTGGTTTGGACAGGAGCGCTGAAGCTTTCTTT. Protein: CASSGLDRSAEAFF.

The chain has TRBV4-2 and TRBJ2-3, with a possible D match to TRBD2 (5 bases). The length of the CDR3 is 16 residues. The V gene lost 0 bases and the J gene lost 2 bases, with 12 bases spanning the gap. Germline CDR1 LGHNA, CDR2 YNFKEQ. CDR3 residues: CASSQERRGATDTQYF. CDR3 sequence (DNA): TGTGCCAGCAGCCAAGAACGTCGGGGAGCCACAGATACGCAGTATTTT.

V and J are TRBV28 and TRBJ1-2, with unresolved D. CDR3 size: 12 residues. Trimming cost V 1 base and J 2 bases, with 2 bases left between them. CDR1 is MDHEN, CDR2 SYDVKM, per germline. CDR3 region: CASSLFNYGYTF. CDR3 DNA: TGTGCCAGCAGTTTATTCAACTATGGCTACACCTTC.

This chain joins TRBV6-1 and TRBJ2-7, with D unclear. The CDR3 consists of 14 residues. V gave up 3 bases and J gave up 0 bases, with 9 bases separating them. Germline lookup yields CDR1 MNHNS and CDR2 SASEGT. CDR3 amino acids: CASSEGFFSYEQYF. CDR3 in DNA: TGTGCCAGCAGTGAGGGATTCTTCTCCTACGAGCAGTACTTC.

This clone was seen more than once but under ten times. CDR3 bases: TGTGCCAGCTCCCCGAGGGAGGGGACGGGCTACACCTTC. It specifies CASSPREGTGYTF. V and J are TRBV18 and TRBJ1-2; possibly TRBD1 for D (5 bases). Germline assignment: CDR1 KGHSH and CDR2 LQKENI. The CDR3 spans 13 residues. Trimming stripped 6 bases from V and 8 bases from J, with 16 bases between.

This chain links TRBV5-8 with TRBJ2-5; unclear D gene. This CDR3 contains 14 residues. Per germline, CDR1 SGHTS and CDR2 YDEGEE. Trimming cost V 1 base and J 5 bases, with 12 bases left between them. CDR3 DNA sequence: TGTGCCAGCAGCTTGTTCCCTGAACTTGAGACCCAGTACTTC. Translating gives CASSLFPELETQYF.

This rearrangement joins TRBV5-4 to TRBJ1-2; D is undetermined. This CDR3 region has 13 residues. Germline CDR1 SGHNT, CDR2 YYREEE (reference sequence). V was clipped by 0 bases and J by 8 bases, with 11 bases between them. CDR3 nucleotides: TGTGCCAGCAGCTTGGAGGAAGGGAGGGGCTACACCTTC. This encodes CASSLEEGRGYTF.

The rearrangement joins TRBV6-5 to TRBJ2-3; a possible D gene is TRBD1 (6 bases). The CDR3 covers 15 residues. V dropped 8 bases and J dropped 0 bases, with 15 bases sitting between them. Germline loops: CDR1 MNHEY, CDR2 SVGAGI. CDR3 DNA: TGTGCCAGCTGCCCCAGGGGTGGGAGCACAGATACGCAGTATTTT. This encodes CASCPRGGSTDTQYF.

The chain recombines TRBV7-9 with TRBJ2-1; TRBD2 matches 11 bases. CDR3 length: 14 residues. The V gene end was trimmed by 10 bases and the J gene end by 7 bases; junction bases not matched to a gene: 9. In germline, CDR1 is SEHNR, CDR2 FQNEAQ (reference sequence). DNA for the CDR3: TGTGCCACCTCGCTAGCGGGAGGAATGAATGAGCAGTTCTTC. Translated, it gives CATSLAGGMNEQFF.

The table lists this clone with a few counts. The chain combines TRBV9 with TRBJ1-4, with a tentative D call TRBD1 (5 bases). This CDR3 has 15 residues. Trimming cost V 0 bases and J 2 bases, with 8 bases left between them. CDR1 is SGDLS and CDR2 is YYNGEE in the germline V gene. CDR3 amino acids: CASSVGQGTNEKLFF. The CDR3 DNA follows: TGTGCCAGCAGCGTAGGCCAGGGCACTAATGAAAAACTGTTTTTT. Based on the CDR3 plus reference TRBV9 and TRBJ1-4, the full variable domain is DSGVTQTPKHLITATGQRVTLRCSPRSGDLSVYWYQQSLDQGLQFLIQYYNGEERAKGNILERFSAQQFPDLHSELNLSSLELGDSALYFCASSVGQGTNEKLFFGSGTQLSVL.

This clone appeared a single time. The chain has TRBV5-1 and TRBJ2-5, with 11 nucleotides matching TRBD2. CDR3 length: 17 amino acids. Trimming cost V 1 base and J 2 bases; bases outside gene matches: 7. Germline V gene sequence: CDR1 SGHRS, CDR2 YFSETQ. This chain's CDR3 is CASSLFGTSGPQETQYF. CDR3 nucleotide sequence: TGCGCCAGCAGCTTGTTCGGGACTAGCGGACCTCAAGAGACCCAGTACTTC.

This clone has only a few counts. V usage is TRBV25-1 and J usage is TRBJ2-7; 7 bases match TRBD2. The CDR3 has 13 residues. V shed 5 bases and J 3 bases; nucleotides not matched to a gene: 4. Germline lookup yields CDR1 MGHDK and CDR2 SYGVNS. CDR3 bases: TGTGCCAGCAGTACCGGACTAGGCTACGAGCAGTACTTC. This encodes CASSTGLGYEQYF.

The chain joins TRBV5-1 to TRBJ1-1; D unresolved. V shed 0 bases and J shed 1 base, with 7 bases lying between them. The CDR3 is 14 residues long. The germline gives CDR1 SGHRS, CDR2 YFSETQ. CDR3 bases: TGCGCCAGCAGCTTGGAGCCAAAGAACACTGAAGCTTTCTTT. Protein: CASSLEPKNTEAFF.

The chain couples TRBV11-2 to TRBJ2-7; D gene uncertain. Trimming removed 1 base from V and 4 bases from J, with 5 bases in between. CDR1 and CDR2 (germline): SGHAT, FQNNGV. The CDR3 sequence is 12 residues long. The CDR3 DNA reads as TGTGCCAGCAGCTTAGTGCAATACGAGCAGTACTTC. This gives the protein CASSLVQYEQYF.

The chain has TRBV9 and TRBJ1-3; the D is unclear. Germline CDR1 is SGDLS and CDR2 is YYNGEE. Trimming pared 0 bases from V and 0 bases from J, leaving 7 bases between. This CDR3 comprises 15 residues. The DNA of the CDR3 is TGTGCCAGCAGCGTAGTGGGCCTCTCTGGAAACACCATATATTTT. This encodes CASSVVGLSGNTIYF.

The V call is TRBV2, the J call TRBJ2-7; TRBD1 might be the D (6 bases). The CDR3 is made up of 15 amino acids. V shed 6 bases and J shed 0 bases, with 15 bases lying between them. CDR1 SNHLY and CDR2 FYNNEI come from the germline V gene. Here the CDR3 reads CASSEGDLSSYEQYF. The CDR3 DNA follows: TGTGCCAGCAGCGAGGGGGACCTTAGCTCCTACGAGCAGTACTTC.

The V gene is TRBV5-1, the J gene TRBJ2-2; 11 bases are a match to TRBD2. This CDR3 region has 16 residues. Germline assignment: CDR1 SGHRS and CDR2 YFSETQ. V dropped 4 bases and J dropped 0; count of bases not matched to a gene: 2. Here the CDR3 reads CASSLLAGANTGELFF. CDR3 DNA: TGCGCCAGCAGCCTACTAGCGGGAGCGAACACCGGGGAGCTGTTTTTT.

This clone was recorded a few times. The chain couples TRBV7-2 to TRBJ1-2; 9 bases align to TRBD1. Looked up from germline, CDR1 is SGHTA and CDR2 is FQGNSA. The CDR3 runs 15 residues. The V and J ends lost 5 bases and 4 bases, in that order; junction bases with no gene match: 8. In DNA, the CDR3 is TGTGCCAGCAGCCTGGGACAGGGTATAGGCTATGGCTACACCTTC. Amino acid sequence: CASSLGQGIGYGYTF.

The chain joins TRBV19 to TRBJ2-1; TRBD2 agrees at 16 bases. There are 15 residues in the CDR3. V lost 3 bases, J lost 8 bases, and 1 base stayed unmatched. From germline, CDR1 is LNHDA and CDR2 SQIVND (reference sequence). The CDR3 DNA is TGTGCCAGTAGTATCGGGACTAGCGGGAGGGATGAGCAGTTCTTC. Translated, it gives CASSIGTSGRDEQFF.

The rearrangement joins TRBV6-5 to TRBJ1-5; 8 positions agree with TRBD1. The CDR3 is 15 amino acids. CDR1 is MNHEY, CDR2 SVGAGI, per germline. The V segment lost 0 bases and the J segment 6 bases; nucleotides outside the gene matches: 4. The CDR3 sequence is CASSYSGTGGQPQHF. In DNA form, the CDR3 reads TGTGCCAGCAGTTACTCCGGGACAGGAGGTCAGCCCCAGCATTTT.

This chain links TRBV29-1 with TRBJ2-2; the D is unclear. In germline, CDR1 is SQVTM, CDR2 ANQGSEA. The germline V and J ends were trimmed by 1 base and 6 bases, with 6 bases remaining between them. This CDR3 comprises 12 residues. As DNA, the CDR3 is TGCAGCGTTGAAGCTGGGTCCGGGGAGCTGTTTTTT. Its protein product is CSVEAGSGELFF.